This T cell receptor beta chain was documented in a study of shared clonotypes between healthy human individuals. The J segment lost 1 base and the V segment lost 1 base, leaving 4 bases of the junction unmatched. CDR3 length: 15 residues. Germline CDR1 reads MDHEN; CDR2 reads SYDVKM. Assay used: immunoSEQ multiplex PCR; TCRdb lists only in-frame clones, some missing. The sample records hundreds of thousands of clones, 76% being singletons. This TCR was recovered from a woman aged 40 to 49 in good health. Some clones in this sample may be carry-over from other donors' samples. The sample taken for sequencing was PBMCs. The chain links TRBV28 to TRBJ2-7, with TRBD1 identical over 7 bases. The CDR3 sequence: CASSLSGTESYEQYF. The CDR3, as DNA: TGTGCCAGCAGTTTATCAGGGACAGAGTCCTACGAGCAGTACTTC.